This is a list of T cell receptor beta chains from one sample in a study of OX40 agonist ivuxolimab in advanced cancers. Assay used: immunoSEQ multiplex PCR; TCRdb lists only in-frame clones, some missing. In the table there are some 60,000 clones, about 85% of which are singletons. Source: CD4+ or CD8+ T cells sorted from blood, taken in a trial of the OX40 agonist ivuxolimab. The receptors come from an adult with an advanced solid tumor such as melanoma, head and neck, liver or kidney cancer. The CDR3 runs from the conserved cysteine through the conserved F or W. Fields, in order: CDR3 DNA, CDR3 protein, V gene, D gene, CDR3 length, clone size, J gene. A D gene is named only where the DNA matches it firmly. Some rows mark clone size as missing; the rest say once, few, many or name a class of expanded clone.

TGTGCCAGCAGCAAGACATCGTACGAGCAGTACTTC	CASSKTSYEQYF	TRBV11-3	.	12	.	TRBJ2-7
TGCGCCAGCGTCGGGGGACAGAGATACAATGAGCAGTTCTTC	CASVGGQRYNEQFF	TRBV5-1	.	14	once	TRBJ2-1
TGTGCCAGCAGCTTAGAGAGAAGGGGGCAGCGGAGCTACGAGCAGTACTTC	CASSLERRGQRSYEQYF	TRBV7-2	TRBD1	17	.	TRBJ2-7
TGTGCTAGTGCCCCTCCCGGGGGCGCCGGGGAGCTGTTTTTT	CASAPPGGAGELFF	TRBV12-5	.	14	.	TRBJ2-2
TGTGCCAGCAGCTCTGGTCGGGGTCGGGGCTATGGCTACACCTTC	CASSSGRGRGYGYTF	TRBV5-4	.	15	.	TRBJ1-2
TGTGCCAGCGGCCGCGACAGGGGATACAATGAGCAGTTCTTC	CASGRDRGYNEQFF	TRBV4-2	TRBD1	14	.	TRBJ2-1
TGTGCCAGCAGCTCGGAATATCCGAACACCGGGGAGCTGTTTTTT	CASSSEYPNTGELFF	TRBV7-8	.	15	.	TRBJ2-2
TGTGCCAGCAGGAATACCGGGACTGAAGCTTTCTTT	CASRNTGTEAFF	TRBV7-3	.	12	.	TRBJ1-1
TGTGCCAGCAGCTTCGCCCAAGAGACCCAGTACTTC	CASSFAQETQYF	TRBV5-4	.	12	.	TRBJ2-5
TGTGCCAGCAGGCTTTTGATCGGGACAGGGCCCGATACGCAGTATTTT	CASRLLIGTGPDTQYF	TRBV27	TRBD1	16	.	TRBJ2-3
TGTGCCAGCTCTAGGACGCCCTACGAGCAGTACTTC	CASSRTPYEQYF	TRBV2	.	12	.	TRBJ2-7
TGTGCCAGCAGCTTAGCGTCTCAGGGGATGGTGAACACTGAAGCTTTCTTT	CASSLASQGMVNTEAFF	TRBV7-2	.	17	.	TRBJ1-1
TGTGCCAGCAGTTACTCTCGGGGGAGGGGAGGAACTTTCTTT	CASSYSRGRGGTFF	TRBV6-6	.	14	.	TRBJ1-1
TGTGCCACCAGCAGAGGAGTTGGTTCTGGCTACACCTTC	CATSRGVGSGYTF	TRBV15	.	13	few	TRBJ1-2
TGCGCCAGCAGCTTTGAGGGGGGCGGCAATCAGCCCCAGCATTTT	CASSFEGGGNQPQHF	TRBV5-1	.	15	.	TRBJ1-5
TGTGCCAGCAGTTACTCGGGGACGGGAGACGCTGAAGCTTTCTTT	CASSYSGTGDAEAFF	TRBV6-6	.	15	.	TRBJ1-1
TGTGCCATCAGTGAGTCCCGGACTAGCGGGGGCCGCCAAGAGACCCAGTACTTC	CAISESRTSGGRQETQYF	TRBV10-3	TRBD2	18	.	TRBJ2-5
TGTGCCAGCAGCCCCCCTCATAGCTCCTACAATGAGCAGTTCTTC	CASSPPHSSYNEQFF	TRBV7-9	.	15	.	TRBJ2-1
TGTGCCAGCACCCTCGCGGCAGGGGGATCGAATCAGCCCCAGCATTTT	CASTLAAGGSNQPQHF	TRBV28	TRBD1	16	.	TRBJ1-5
TGTGCCAGCAGCCCCCGACAGGGGGGATTCCCGGGTGGAAACACCATATATTTT	CASSPRQGGFPGGNTIYF	TRBV11-1	TRBD1	18	.	TRBJ1-3
TGTGCCAGCAGCCCGGGACAGGCGGGGGGAAACACCATATATTTT	CASSPGQAGGNTIYF	TRBV7-2	TRBD1	15	.	TRBJ1-3
TGCAGCGAAAACCAGGGCCATGAGCAGTTCTTC	CSENQGHEQFF	TRBV29-1	.	11	.	TRBJ2-1
TGTGCCATCGTGGCGGATTCGGTCAATGAGCAGTTCTTC	CAIVADSVNEQFF	TRBV10-3	.	13	.	TRBJ2-1
TGTGCCACCGCCGGGTCCCATCAGCCCCAGCATTTT	CATAGSHQPQHF	TRBV6-6	.	12	.	TRBJ1-5
TGTGCCAGCAGCCCGAGGATGACAGGGGGTTACACAGATACGCAGTATTTT	CASSPRMTGGYTDTQYF	TRBV14	TRBD1	17	.	TRBJ2-3
TGTGCCAGCAGCATCTTCGCCCGGGGGAGGAACACCGGGGAGTTGTTTTTT	CASSIFARGRNTGELFF	TRBV7-6	.	17	.	TRBJ2-2
TGTGCCAGCAGCGTATCGATAGCCCACACCGGGGAGCTGTTTTTT	CASSVSIAHTGELFF	TRBV9	.	15	.	TRBJ2-2
TGTGCCTGGAGTGTAGTACAGGGAGGACGGCAGTACTTC	CAWSVVQGGRQYF	TRBV30	.	13	.	TRBJ2-7
TGTGCCTGGAGTACCCAAGGACTAACCCATCAGTACTTC	CAWSTQGLTHQYF	TRBV30	.	13	.	TRBJ2-7
TGTGCCAGTAAAACCTCTGGGGCCAACGTCCTGACTTTC	CASKTSGANVLTF	TRBV19	.	13	.	TRBJ2-6
TGTGCCAGCAGCTATCCCTCGATTGGGACAGGGGACTACGAGCAGTACTTC	CASSYPSIGTGDYEQYF	TRBV7-6	TRBD1	17	.	TRBJ2-7
TGTGCCAGCAGTGAAGCGCTTAGCGAGCAGTACTTC	CASSEALSEQYF	TRBV2	.	12	.	TRBJ2-7
TGTGCCAGCAGTTTAAAGGGACTGCAGACCCAGTACTTC	CASSLKGLQTQYF	TRBV27	.	13	.	TRBJ2-5
TGTGCCAGCAGCTTGGACAGGGCCAGCTCTGGAAACACCATATATTTT	CASSLDRASSGNTIYF	TRBV5-4	.	16	.	TRBJ1-3